This TCR beta chain originates from a study of technical replicates of blood from several donors. The length of the CDR3 is 16 residues. CDR1 is SGHTS, CDR2 YDEGEE, per germline. Losses at the gene ends were 0 bases for V and 4 bases for J; bases not matched to a gene: 6. Profiled with immunoSEQ multiplex PCR; TCRdb holds only in-frame clones, not every one. The data hold about 73,000 clones, with 90% observed a single time. The genes are TRBV5-8 and TRBJ1-5; 8 nucleotides align to TRBD1. The TCR comes from a human donor in good health. Some clones in this sample may be carry-over from other donors' samples. The sample taken for sequencing was PBMCs. The CDR3 is CASSLVRGQGNQPQHF. The CDR3 DNA is TGTGCCAGCAGCTTGGTCAGGGGGCAAGGGAATCAGCCCCAGCATTTT.